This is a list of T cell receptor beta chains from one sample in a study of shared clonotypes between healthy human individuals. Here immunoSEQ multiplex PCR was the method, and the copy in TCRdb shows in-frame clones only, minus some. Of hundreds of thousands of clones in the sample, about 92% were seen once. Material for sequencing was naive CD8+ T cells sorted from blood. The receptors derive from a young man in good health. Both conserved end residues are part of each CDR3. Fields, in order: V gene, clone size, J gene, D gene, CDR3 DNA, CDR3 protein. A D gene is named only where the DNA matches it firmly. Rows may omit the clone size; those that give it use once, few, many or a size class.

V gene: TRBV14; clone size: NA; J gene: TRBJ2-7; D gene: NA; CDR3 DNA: TGTGCCAGCAGCCATTCCGGGACACCCAAATACGAGCAGTACTTC; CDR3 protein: CASSHSGTPKYEQYF
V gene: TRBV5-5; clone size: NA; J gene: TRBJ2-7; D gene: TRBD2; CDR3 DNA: TGTGCCAGCAGCCAGACTAGCGGGAGCTCCTACGAGCAGTACTTC; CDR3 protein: CASSQTSGSSYEQYF
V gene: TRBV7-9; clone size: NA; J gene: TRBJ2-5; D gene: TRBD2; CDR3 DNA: TGTGCCAGCAGCTCTAGCGGGAGCGAGACCCAGTACTTC; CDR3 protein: CASSSSGSETQYF
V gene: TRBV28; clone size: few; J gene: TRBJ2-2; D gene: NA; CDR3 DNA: TGTGCCAGCCGTCACGACACCGGGGAGCTGTTTTTT; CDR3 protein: CASRHDTGELFF
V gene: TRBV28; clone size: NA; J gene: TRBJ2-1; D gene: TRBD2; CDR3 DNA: TGTGCCAGCAGTCCGCTAGCGGGGACTTCCTACAATGAGCAGTTCTTC; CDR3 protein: CASSPLAGTSYNEQFF
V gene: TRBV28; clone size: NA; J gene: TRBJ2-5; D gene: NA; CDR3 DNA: TGTGCCAGCAGTCCCGAGGGGGGGCTACAAGAGACCCAGTACTTC; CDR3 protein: CASSPEGGLQETQYF
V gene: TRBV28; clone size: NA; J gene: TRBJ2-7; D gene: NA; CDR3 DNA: TGTGCCAGCCCGGGCTTTTACGACGAGCAGTACTTC; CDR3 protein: CASPGFYDEQYF
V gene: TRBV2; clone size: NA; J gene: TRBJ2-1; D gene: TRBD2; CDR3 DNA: TGTGCCAGCAGTCAGGCGGGACTAGCGGGAGGGCCGGGAAACAATGAGCAGTTCTTC; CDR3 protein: CASSQAGLAGGPGNNEQFF
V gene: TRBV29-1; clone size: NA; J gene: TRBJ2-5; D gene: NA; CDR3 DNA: TGCAGCGTTGAAGATCTAATGACCCCCGGGGAGTCCCAGTACTTC; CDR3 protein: CSVEDLMTPGESQYF
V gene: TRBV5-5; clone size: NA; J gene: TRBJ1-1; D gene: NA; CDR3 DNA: TGTGCCAGCAGGGCGGACAGAGGGTTGAACACTGAAGCTTTCTTT; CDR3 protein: CASRADRGLNTEAFF
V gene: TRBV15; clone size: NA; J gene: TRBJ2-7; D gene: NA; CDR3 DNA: TGTGCCACCAGGAGAGTCTACGAGCAGTACTTC; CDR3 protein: CATRRVYEQYF
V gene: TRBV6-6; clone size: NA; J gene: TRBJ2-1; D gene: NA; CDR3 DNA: TGTGCCAGCAGTGCCGCTAGCGTGGATGAGCAGTTCTTC; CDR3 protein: CASSAASVDEQFF
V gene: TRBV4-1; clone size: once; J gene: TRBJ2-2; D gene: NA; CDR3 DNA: TGCGCCAGCAGCCAAGGACTAGCGAACACCGGGGAGCTGTTTTTT; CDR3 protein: CASSQGLANTGELFF
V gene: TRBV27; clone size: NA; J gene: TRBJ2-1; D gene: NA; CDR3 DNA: TGTGCCAGCAGCCGGGGCCCGAGTGAGCAGTTCTTC; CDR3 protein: CASSRGPSEQFF
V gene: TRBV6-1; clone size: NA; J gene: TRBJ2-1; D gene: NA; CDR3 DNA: TGTGCCAGCAGTGAACCAGGACAATTTGAGGTTAATGAGCAGTTCTTC; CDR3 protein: CASSEPGQFEVNEQFF
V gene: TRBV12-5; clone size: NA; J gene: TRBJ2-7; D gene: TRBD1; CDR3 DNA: TGTGCTAGTGGTTATGTCCCGGGACAGGGTGGCGGCTCCTACGAGCAGTACTTC; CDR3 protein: CASGYVPGQGGGSYEQYF
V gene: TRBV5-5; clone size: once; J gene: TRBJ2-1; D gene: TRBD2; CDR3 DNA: TGTGCCAGCAGCTTGGCTGGACTAGCGAAGTTAAATGAGCAGTTCTTC; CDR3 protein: CASSLAGLAKLNEQFF
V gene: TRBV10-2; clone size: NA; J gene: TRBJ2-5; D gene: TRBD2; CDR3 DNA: TGCGCCAGCAAACTACGAGCGGGAGCAGAGACCCAGTACTTC; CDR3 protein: CASKLRAGAETQYF
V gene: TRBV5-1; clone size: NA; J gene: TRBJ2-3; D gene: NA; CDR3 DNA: TGCGCCAGCAGCTATTCGGGAACAGATACGCAGTATTTT; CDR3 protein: CASSYSGTDTQYF
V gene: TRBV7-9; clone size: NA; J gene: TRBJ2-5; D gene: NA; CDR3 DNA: TGTGCCAGCAGCTTAGTGGACAGAAGGAGGTTACCGGAGACCCAGTACTTC; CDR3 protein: CASSLVDRRRLPETQYF
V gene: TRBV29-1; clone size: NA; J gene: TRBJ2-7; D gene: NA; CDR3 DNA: TGCAGCGTAATAGAGGGAAACTCCTACGAGCAGTACTTC; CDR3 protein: CSVIEGNSYEQYF
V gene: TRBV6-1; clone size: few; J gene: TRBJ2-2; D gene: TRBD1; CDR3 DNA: TGTGCCAGCAGTGCCCGGGACAGGGGACGGAGGGACTCCGGGGAGCTGTTTTTT; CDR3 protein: CASSARDRGRRDSGELFF
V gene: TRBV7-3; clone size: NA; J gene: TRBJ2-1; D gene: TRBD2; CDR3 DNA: TGTGCCAGCAGAAGAGATACTAGCGGTTACAATGAGCAGTTCTTC; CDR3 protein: CASRRDTSGYNEQFF
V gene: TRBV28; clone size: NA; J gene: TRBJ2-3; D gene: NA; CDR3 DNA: TGTGCCAGCAGTTTAGTATGGGGACGTAGCACAGATACGCAGTATTTT; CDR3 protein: CASSLVWGRSTDTQYF
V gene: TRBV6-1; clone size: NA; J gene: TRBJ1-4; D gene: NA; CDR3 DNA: TGTGCCAGCAGTGACACGGACAGAACCCGCACTTTT; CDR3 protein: CASSDTDRTRTF
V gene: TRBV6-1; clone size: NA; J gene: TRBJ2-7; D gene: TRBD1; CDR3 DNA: TGTGCCAGCAGTGTGTGGGACAGCTCCTACGAGCAGTACTTC; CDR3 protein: CASSVWDSSYEQYF
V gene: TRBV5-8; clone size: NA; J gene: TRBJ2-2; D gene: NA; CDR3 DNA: TGTGCCAGCAGCCTACTTGGGTTGGGAAGCACCGGGGAGCTGTTTTTT; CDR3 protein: CASSLLGLGSTGELFF
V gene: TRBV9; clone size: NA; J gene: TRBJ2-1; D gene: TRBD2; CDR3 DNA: TGTGCCAGCAGCGTAGACCCGGGGGGCAATGAGCAGTTCTTC; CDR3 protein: CASSVDPGGNEQFF
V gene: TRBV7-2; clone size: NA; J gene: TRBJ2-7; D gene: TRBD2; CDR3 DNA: TGTGCCAGCAGCTTGGGCCTGTTAGCGGGAGAGAAAACCTACGAGCAGTACTTC; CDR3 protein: CASSLGLLAGEKTYEQYF
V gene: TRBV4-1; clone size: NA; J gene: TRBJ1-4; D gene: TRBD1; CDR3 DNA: TGCGCCAGCAGCCCTATTGACTCTGTCGGGACAGCGATTAATGAAAAACTGTTTTTT; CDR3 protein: CASSPIDSVGTAINEKLFF
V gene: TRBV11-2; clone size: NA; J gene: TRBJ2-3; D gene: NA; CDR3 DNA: TGTGCCAGCAGCTTAGGACCGACTGGGGGAGATACGCAGTATTTT; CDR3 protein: CASSLGPTGGDTQYF
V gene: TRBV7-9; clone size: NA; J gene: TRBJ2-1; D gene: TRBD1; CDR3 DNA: TGTGCCAGCAGCTTAGGACAGGGTGACGATGAGCAGTTCTTC; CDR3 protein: CASSLGQGDDEQFF
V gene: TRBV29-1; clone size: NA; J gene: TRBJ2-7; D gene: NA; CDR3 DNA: TGCAGCGTTGAAGGCGAAGGGGGGCGCTGGTACGAGCAGTACTTC; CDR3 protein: CSVEGEGGRWYEQYF
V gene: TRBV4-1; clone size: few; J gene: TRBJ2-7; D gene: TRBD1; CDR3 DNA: TGCGCCAGCAGCCAAGAATGGGACAGCTCCTACGAGCAGTACTTC; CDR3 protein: CASSQEWDSSYEQYF
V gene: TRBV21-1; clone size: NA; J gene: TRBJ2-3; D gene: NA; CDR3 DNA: TGTGCCAGCAGCGGACGGCGGGACAGGGGGGCGAAAGTCGGAACAGATACGCAGTATTTT; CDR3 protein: CASSGRRDRGAKVGTDTQYF
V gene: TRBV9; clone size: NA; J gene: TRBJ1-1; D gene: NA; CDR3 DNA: TGTGCCAGCAGCTCCAGAGGGAGGCTTGGTCCCACTGAAGCTTTCTTT; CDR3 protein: CASSSRGRLGPTEAFF
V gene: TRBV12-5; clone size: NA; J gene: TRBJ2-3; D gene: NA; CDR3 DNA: TGTGCTAGTGGTTTGGAAGGGGCAGGGCGGCTTCCAGATACGCAGTATTTT; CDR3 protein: CASGLEGAGRLPDTQYF
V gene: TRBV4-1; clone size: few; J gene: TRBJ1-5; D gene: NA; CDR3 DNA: TGCGCCAGCAGCCAAAGTCGAGGGAGCAATCAGCCCCAGCATTTT; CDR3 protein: CASSQSRGSNQPQHF
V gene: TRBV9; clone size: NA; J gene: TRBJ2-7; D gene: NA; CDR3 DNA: TGTGCCAGCAGTCTTGGACAGTCCAGCTCCTACGAGCAGTACTTC; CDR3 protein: CASSLGQSSSYEQYF
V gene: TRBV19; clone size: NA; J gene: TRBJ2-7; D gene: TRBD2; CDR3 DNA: TGTGCCAGTACCCAAACCCCCCGGGGGGACTACGAGCAGTACTTC; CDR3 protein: CASTQTPRGDYEQYF
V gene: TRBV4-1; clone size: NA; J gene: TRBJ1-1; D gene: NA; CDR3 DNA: TGCGCCAGCAGCCTAGACCACAGGGCCGGAATGAACACTGAAGCTTTCTTT; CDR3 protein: CASSLDHRAGMNTEAFF
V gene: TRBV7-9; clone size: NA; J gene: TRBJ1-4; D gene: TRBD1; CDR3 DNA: TGTGCCAGCACCGAACCAGGGGGCGCTAATGAAAAACTGTTTTTT; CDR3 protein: CASTEPGGANEKLFF
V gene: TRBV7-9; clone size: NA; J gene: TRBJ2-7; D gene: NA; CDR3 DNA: TGTGCCAGCAGCTTTTCTCTGGCGGACGAGCAGTACTTC; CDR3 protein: CASSFSLADEQYF
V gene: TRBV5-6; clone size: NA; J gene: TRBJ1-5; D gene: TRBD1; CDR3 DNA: TGTGCCAGCAGCTTGGGGACAGGGGTGAATCAGCCCCAGCATTTT; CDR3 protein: CASSLGTGVNQPQHF
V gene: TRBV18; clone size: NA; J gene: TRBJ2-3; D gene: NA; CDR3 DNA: TGTGCCAGCTCACCACCGAGCACAGATACGCAGTATTTT; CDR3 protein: CASSPPSTDTQYF
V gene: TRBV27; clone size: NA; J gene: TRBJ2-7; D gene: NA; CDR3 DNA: TGTGCCAGCAGTTCAGGAGGCCCCTACGAGCAGTACTTC; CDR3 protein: CASSSGGPYEQYF
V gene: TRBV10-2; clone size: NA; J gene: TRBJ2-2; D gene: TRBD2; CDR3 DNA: TGCGCCAGCAGTGACACTAGCGGGAGGGTTACCGGGGAGCTGTTTTTT; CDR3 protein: CASSDTSGRVTGELFF
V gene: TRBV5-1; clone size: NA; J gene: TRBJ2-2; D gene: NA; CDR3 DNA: TGCGCCAGCAGCTTGCACAGACAAAACACCGGGGAGCTGTTTTTT; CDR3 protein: CASSLHRQNTGELFF
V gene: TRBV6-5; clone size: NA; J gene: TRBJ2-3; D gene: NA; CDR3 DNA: TGTGCCAGCTTAAGTTTTTATGGTAGCACAGATACGCAGTATTTT; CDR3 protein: CASLSFYGSTDTQYF
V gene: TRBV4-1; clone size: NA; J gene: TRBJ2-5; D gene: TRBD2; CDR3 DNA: TGCGCCAGCAGCCAGCTGGGACTAGCGGGAGGCCGTCGGGAGACCCAGTACTTC; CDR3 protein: CASSQLGLAGGRRETQYF
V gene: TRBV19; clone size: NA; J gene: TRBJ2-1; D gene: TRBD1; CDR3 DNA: TGTGCCAGTAGTTCTGGACAGGGGACCTCCTACAATGAGCAGTTCTTC; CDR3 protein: CASSSGQGTSYNEQFF
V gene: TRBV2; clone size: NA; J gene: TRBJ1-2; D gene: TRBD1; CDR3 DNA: TGTGCCAGCAAAGCAGGGGGCGCAGAGTATGGCTACACCTTC; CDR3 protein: CASKAGGAEYGYTF
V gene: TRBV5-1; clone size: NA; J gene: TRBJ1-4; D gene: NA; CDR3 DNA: TGCGCCAGCAGCGCTTTAGGGCCCTCGGGAGGCAAACTGTTTTTT; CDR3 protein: CASSALGPSGGKLFF
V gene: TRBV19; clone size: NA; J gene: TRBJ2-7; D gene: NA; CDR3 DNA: TGTGCCAGTAGTATTGGGGCAGGGAGTCCCTACGAGCAGTACTTC; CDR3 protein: CASSIGAGSPYEQYF
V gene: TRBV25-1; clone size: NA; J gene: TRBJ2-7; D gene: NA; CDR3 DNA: TGTGCCAGCAGTCCCTTCGGGGCCTACGAGCAGTACTTC; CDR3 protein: CASSPFGAYEQYF
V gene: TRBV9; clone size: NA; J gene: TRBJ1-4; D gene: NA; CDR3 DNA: TGTGCCAGCAGCACGGGACTTACGACTAATGAAAAACTGTTTTTT; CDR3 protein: CASSTGLTTNEKLFF